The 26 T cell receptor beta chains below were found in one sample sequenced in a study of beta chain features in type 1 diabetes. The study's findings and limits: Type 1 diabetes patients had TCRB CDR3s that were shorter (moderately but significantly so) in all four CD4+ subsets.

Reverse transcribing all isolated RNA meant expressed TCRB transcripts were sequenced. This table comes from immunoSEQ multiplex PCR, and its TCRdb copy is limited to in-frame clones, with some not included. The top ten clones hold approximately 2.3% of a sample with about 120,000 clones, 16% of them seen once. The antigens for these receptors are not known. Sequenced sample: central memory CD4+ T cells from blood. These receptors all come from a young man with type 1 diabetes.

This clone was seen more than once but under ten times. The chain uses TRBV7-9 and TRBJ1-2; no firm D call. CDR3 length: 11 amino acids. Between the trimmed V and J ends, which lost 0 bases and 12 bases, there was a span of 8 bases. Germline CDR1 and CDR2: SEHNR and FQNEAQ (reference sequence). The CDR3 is CASSLAPQNTF. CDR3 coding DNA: TGTGCCAGCAGCTTAGCCCCGCAGAACACCTTC.

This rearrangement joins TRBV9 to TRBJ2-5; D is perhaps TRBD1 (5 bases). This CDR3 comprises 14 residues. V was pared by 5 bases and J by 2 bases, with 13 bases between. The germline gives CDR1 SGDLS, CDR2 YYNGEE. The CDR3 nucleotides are TGTGCCAGCAGTTTAGGGGTGGGGCAAGAGACCCAGTACTTC. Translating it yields CASSLGVGQETQYF.

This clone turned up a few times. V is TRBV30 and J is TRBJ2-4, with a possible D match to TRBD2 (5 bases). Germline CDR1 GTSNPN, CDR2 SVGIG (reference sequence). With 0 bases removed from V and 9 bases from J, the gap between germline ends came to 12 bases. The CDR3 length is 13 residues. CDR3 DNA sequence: TGTGCCTGGAGTGTACTAACCGAGGGCATTCAGTACTTC. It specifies CAWSVLTEGIQYF.

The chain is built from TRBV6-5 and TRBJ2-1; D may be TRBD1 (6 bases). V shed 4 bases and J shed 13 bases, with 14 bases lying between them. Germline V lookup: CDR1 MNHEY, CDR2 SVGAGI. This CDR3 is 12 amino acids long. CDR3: CASSSPGTKQFF. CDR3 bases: TGTGCCAGCAGTTCTCCCGGGACAAAACAGTTCTTC.

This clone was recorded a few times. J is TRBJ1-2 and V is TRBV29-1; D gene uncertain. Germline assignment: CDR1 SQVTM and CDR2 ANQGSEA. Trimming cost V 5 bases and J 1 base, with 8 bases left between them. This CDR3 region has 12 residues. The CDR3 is CSVNDLNYGYTF. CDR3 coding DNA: TGCAGCGTTAATGATCTTAACTATGGCTACACCTTC.

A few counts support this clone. CDR3 sequence: CASSLRAGTGYNSPLHF. The CDR3 DNA reads as TGTGCCAGCAGTTTACGTGCCGGGACAGGGTACAATTCACCCCTCCACTTT. The genes are TRBV28 and TRBJ1-6, with TRBD1 identical over 9 bases. Germline assignment: CDR1 MDHEN and CDR2 SYDVKM. This CDR3 spans 17 amino acids. J lost 7 bases, V lost 2 bases, and 9 bases had no gene match.

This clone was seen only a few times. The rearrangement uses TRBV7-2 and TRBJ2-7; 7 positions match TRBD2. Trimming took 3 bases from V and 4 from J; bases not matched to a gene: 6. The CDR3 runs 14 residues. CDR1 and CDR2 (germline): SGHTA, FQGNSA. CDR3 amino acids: CASSLSAGVYEQYF. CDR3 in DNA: TGTGCCAGCAGCTTGTCTGCGGGGGTTTACGAGCAGTACTTC.

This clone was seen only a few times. The chain's CDR3 is CASSRISRSYEQYF. CDR3 coding DNA: TGTGCCAGCAGCCGGATCTCCAGATCCTACGAGCAGTACTTC. The chain has TRBV11-2 and TRBJ2-7, with unresolved D. V gave up 5 bases and J gave up 1 base, with 12 bases separating them. Looked up from germline, CDR1 is SGHAT and CDR2 is FQNNGV. This CDR3 spans 14 amino acids.

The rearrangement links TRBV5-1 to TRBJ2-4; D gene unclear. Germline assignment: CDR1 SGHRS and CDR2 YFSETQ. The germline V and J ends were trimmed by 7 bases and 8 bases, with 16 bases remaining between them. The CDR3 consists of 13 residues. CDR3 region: CASALSGLDIQYF. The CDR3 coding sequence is TGCGCCAGCGCACTGTCTGGTTTGGACATTCAGTACTTC.

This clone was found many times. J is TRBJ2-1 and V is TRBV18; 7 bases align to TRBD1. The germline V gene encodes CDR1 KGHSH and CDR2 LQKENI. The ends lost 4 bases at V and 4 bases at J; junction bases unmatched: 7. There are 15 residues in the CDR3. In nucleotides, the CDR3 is TGTGCCAGCTCACTACAAAGGGACAGATACAATGAGCAGTTCTTC. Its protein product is CASSLQRDRYNEQFF. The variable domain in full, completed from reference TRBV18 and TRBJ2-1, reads NAGVMQNPRHLVRRRGQEARLRCSPMKGHSHVYWYRQLPEEGLKFMVYLQKENIIDESGMPKERFSAEFPKEGPSILRIQQVVRGDSAAYFCASSLQRDRYNEQFFGPGTRLTVL.

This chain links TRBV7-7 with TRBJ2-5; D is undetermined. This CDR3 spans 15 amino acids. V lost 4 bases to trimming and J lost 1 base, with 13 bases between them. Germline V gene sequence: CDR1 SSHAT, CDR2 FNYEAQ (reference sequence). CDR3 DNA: TGTGCCAGCAGCTCCGGCCCCCCTCCCCAAGAGACCCAGTACTTC. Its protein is CASSSGPPPQETQYF.

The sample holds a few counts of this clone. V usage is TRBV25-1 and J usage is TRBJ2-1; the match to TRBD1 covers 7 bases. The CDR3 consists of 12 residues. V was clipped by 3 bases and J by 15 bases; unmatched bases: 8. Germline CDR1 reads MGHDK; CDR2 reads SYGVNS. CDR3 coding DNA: TGTGCCAGCAGTGAGGACAGGTCTGCTTCGTTCTTC. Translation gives CASSEDRSASFF.

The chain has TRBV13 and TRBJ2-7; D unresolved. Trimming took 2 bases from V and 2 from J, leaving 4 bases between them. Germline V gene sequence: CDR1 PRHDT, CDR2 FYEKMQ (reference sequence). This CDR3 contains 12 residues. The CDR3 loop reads CASSLKAYEQYF. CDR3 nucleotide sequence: TGTGCCAGCAGCTTAAAGGCCTACGAGCAGTACTTC.

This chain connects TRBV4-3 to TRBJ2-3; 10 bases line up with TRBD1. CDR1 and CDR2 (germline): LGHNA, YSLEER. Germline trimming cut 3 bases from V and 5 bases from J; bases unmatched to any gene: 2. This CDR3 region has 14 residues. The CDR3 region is CASSQGQGRDTQYF. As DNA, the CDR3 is TGCGCCAGCAGCCAGGGACAGGGGAGAGATACGCAGTATTTT.

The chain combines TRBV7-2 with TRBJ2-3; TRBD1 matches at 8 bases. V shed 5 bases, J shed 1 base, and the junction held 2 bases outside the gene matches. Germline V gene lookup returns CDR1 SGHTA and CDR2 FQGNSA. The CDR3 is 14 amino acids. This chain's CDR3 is CASSPGQGTDTQYF. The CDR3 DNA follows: TGTGCCAGCAGCCCGGGACAGGGCACAGATACGCAGTATTTT.

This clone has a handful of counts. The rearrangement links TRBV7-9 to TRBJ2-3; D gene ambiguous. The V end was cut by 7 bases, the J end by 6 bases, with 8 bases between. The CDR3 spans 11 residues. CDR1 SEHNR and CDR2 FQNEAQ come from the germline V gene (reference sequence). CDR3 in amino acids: CASNFADTQYF. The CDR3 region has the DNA TGTGCCAGCAATTTTGCGGATACGCAGTATTTT.

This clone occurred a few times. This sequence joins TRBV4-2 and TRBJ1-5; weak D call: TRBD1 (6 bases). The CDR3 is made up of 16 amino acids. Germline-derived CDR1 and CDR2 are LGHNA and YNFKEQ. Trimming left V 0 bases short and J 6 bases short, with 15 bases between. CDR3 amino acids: CASSQDGGRVAQPQHF. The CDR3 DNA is TGTGCCAGCAGCCAAGATGGGGGCAGGGTTGCTCAGCCCCAGCATTTT.

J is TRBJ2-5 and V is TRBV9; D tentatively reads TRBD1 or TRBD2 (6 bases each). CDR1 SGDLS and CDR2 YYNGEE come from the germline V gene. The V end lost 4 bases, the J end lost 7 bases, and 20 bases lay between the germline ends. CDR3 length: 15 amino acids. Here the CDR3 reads CASSLLTGMEGTQYF. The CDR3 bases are TGTGCCAGCAGCCTTCTCACAGGGATGGAGGGGACCCAGTACTTC. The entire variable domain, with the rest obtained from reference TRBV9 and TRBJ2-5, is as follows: DSGVTQTPKHLITATGQRVTLRCSPRSGDLSVYWYQQSLDQGLQFLIQYYNGEERAKGNILERFSAQQFPDLHSELNLSSLELGDSALYFCASSLLTGMEGTQYFGPGTRLLVL.

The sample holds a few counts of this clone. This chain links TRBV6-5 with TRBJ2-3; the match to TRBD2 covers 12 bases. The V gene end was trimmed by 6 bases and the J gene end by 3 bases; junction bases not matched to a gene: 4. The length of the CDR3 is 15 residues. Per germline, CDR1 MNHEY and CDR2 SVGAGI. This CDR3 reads CASRVLAGGTDTQYF. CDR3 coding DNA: TGTGCCAGCAGAGTACTAGCGGGGGGAACAGATACGCAGTATTTT.

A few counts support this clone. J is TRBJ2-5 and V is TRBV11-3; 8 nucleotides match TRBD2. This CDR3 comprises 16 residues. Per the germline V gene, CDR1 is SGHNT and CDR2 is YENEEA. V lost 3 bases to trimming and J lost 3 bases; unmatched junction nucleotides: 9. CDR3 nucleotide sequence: TGTGCCAGCAGCTTTGAGCGGGGGTCCCCAAAAGAGACCCAGTACTTC. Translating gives CASSFERGSPKETQYF.

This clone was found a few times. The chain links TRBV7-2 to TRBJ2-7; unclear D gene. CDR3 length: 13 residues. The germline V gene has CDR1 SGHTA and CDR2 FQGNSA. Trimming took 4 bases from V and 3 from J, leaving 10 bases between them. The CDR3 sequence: CASSSGIYYEQYF. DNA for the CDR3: TGTGCCAGCAGCTCCGGAATATACTACGAGCAGTACTTC.

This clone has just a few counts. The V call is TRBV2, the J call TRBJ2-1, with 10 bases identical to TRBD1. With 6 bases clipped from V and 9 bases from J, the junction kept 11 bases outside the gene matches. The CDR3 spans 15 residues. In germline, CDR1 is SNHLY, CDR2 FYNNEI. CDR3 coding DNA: TGTGCCAGCAGACCTAGACAGGGGGCTCAGGGTGAGCAGTTCTTC. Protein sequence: CASRPRQGAQGEQFF.

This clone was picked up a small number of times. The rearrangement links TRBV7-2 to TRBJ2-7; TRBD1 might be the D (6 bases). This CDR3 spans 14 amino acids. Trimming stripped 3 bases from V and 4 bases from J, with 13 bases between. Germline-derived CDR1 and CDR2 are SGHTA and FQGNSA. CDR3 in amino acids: CASSFMAGDYEQYF. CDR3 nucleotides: TGTGCCAGCAGCTTTATGGCAGGGGATTACGAGCAGTACTTC.

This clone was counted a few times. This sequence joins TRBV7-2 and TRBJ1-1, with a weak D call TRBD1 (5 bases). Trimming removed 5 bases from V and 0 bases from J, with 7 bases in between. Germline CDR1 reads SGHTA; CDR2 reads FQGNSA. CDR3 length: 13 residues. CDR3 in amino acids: CASSPTVNTEAFF. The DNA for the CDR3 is TGTGCCAGCAGCCCGACAGTGAACACTGAAGCTTTCTTT. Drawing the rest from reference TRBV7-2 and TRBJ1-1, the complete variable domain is GAGVSQSPSNKVTEKGKDVELRCDPISGHTALYWYRQSLGQGLEFLIYFQGNSAPDKSGLPSDRFSAERTGGSVSTLTIQRTQQEDSAVYLCASSPTVNTEAFFGQGTRLTVV.

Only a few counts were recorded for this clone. The CDR3 nucleotides are TGTGCCTGGAATAGTTTCACTAGCAGGGAGACCCAGTACTTC. Residues: CAWNSFTSRETQYF. The rearrangement links TRBV30 to TRBJ2-5; maybe TRBD2 (6 bases). Trimming cost V 4 bases and J 5 bases, with 17 bases left between them. In germline, CDR1 is GTSNPN, CDR2 SVGIG (reference sequence). The CDR3 runs 14 residues.

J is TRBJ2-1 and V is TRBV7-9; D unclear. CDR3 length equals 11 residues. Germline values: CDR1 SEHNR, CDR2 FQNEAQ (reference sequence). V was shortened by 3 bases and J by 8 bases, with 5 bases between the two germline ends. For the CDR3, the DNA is TGTGCCAGCAGCTTCGAAGATGAGCAGTTCTTC. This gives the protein CASSFEDEQFF.